A selection of T cell receptor beta chains follows, all from one sample in a study of identical twins. TCRdb itself ran the 5' RACE reads through MiXCR, one entry per CDR3 protein. The sample lists hundreds of thousands of distinct CDR3 sequences, 11% to 15% occurring once. The specimen sequenced was memory (CD45RO+) T cells sorted from blood. These TCRs come from a young woman in good health. Each CDR3 is given with its conserved first and last residue. D genes are given only for firm matches.

D: .; V: TRBV7-8; CDR3: CASSLDPNNYGYTF
D: .; V: TRBV2; CDR3: CASRLLGNTIYF
D: .; V: TRBV5-1; CDR3: CASSLFGGEVGEQFF
D: .; V: TRBV7-2; CDR3: CASSLALAYQPQHF
D: .; V: TRBV20-1; CDR3: CSALTPPFTQYF
D: .; V: TRBV7-2; CDR3: CASSLEAAGVGGYTF
D: TRBD1; V: TRBV2; CDR3: CASRLDRIGAGELFF
D: .; V: TRBV5-5; CDR3: CASSSSPDYSKETQYF
D: TRBD2; V: TRBV20-1; CDR3: CSAAGTSGITYEQYF
D: .; V: TRBV7-2; CDR3: CASSLLANPQETQYF
D: .; V: TRBV20-1; CDR3: CSARDPGGGRGTGELFF
D: .; V: TRBV7-6; CDR3: CASSSDDRFGNTIYF
D: .; V: TRBV5-5; CDR3: CASGPGPGQETQYF
D: TRBD1; V: TRBV5-1; CDR3: CASSPRTGGGYTF
D: TRBD2; V: TRBV5-1; CDR3: CASSLRAGVDTQYF
D: .; V: TRBV7-2; CDR3: CASSLDASSNEQFF
D: TRBD1; V: TRBV15; CDR3: CATRYQYRGDTGELFF
D: .; V: TRBV7-2; CDR3: CASSLALTVETQYF
D: .; V: TRBV3-1; CDR3: CASSQRGSSYEQYF
D: .; V: TRBV7-9; CDR3: CASSSLFNEQFF
D: .; V: TRBV5-1; CDR3: CASSLDSTGANVLTF
D: TRBD1; V: TRBV10-3; CDR3: CAIGDREGEQYF
D: TRBD2; V: TRBV9; CDR3: CASSVSGEGPSYNEQFF
D: .; V: TRBV9; CDR3: CASSPQMGLAEQYF
D: .; V: TRBV18; CDR3: CASSPLPGAYNEQFF
D: .; V: TRBV10-3; CDR3: CAISVRTEETQYF
D: TRBD1; V: TRBV12-3/TRBV12-4; CDR3: CASSPGQGSPGNTIYF
D: .; V: TRBV6-1; CDR3: CASRRGPPNTEAFF
D: .; V: TRBV7-3; CDR3: CASSPSATGAGNEQFF
D: TRBD1; V: TRBV20-1; CDR3: CSPRGTDTSTDTQYF
D: .; V: TRBV4-3; CDR3: CAPKGGGPYEQYF
D: TRBD2; V: TRBV28; CDR3: CASSSWASGKRHEQYF
D: .; V: TRBV14; CDR3: CASSQGPRMGGYTF
D: .; V: TRBV20-1; CDR3: CSALRGSDTIYF
D: .; V: TRBV7-2; CDR3: CASSTRTTHYEQYF
D: .; V: TRBV7-2; CDR3: CASSSGGTKNIQYF
D: .; V: TRBV10-3; CDR3: CAISGSNYEQYF
D: TRBD2; V: TRBV19; CDR3: CASNPRLLAGGYNEQFF
D: .; V: TRBV6-4; CDR3: CASRLTGDNTEAFF
D: .; V: TRBV7-2; CDR3: CASSWGAYEQYF
D: TRBD1; V: TRBV11-3; CDR3: CASSFRGGKVGELFF
D: TRBD2; V: TRBV5-1; CDR3: CASRPYSSGGQETQYF
D: .; V: TRBV24-1; CDR3: CATSDGQLNTGELFF
D: TRBD2; V: TRBV20-1; CDR3: CSAGDSGRAGNEQYF
D: TRBD2; V: TRBV4-1; CDR3: CASSQAPGTSLSEQYF
D: TRBD1; V: TRBV20-1; CDR3: CSVLRQGAIETQYF
D: TRBD1; V: TRBV11-2; CDR3: CASSLNRGRSVNEQFF
D: .; V: TRBV5-6; CDR3: CASSLVTYAYSPLHF
D: TRBD2; V: TRBV20-1; CDR3: CSASLAGGRNTQYF
D: TRBD2; V: TRBV25-1; CDR3: CASSEWGAGGRDYEQYF
D: .; V: TRBV20-1; CDR3: CSARQVGFNTEAFF
D: TRBD2; V: TRBV10-2; CDR3: CASTGAGGGSDTQYF
D: TRBD1; V: TRBV2; CDR3: CASRGTGGNQPQHF
D: .; V: TRBV18; CDR3: CASSPTTTDTQYF
D: .; V: TRBV27; CDR3: CASSFGGSTANEQFF
D: TRBD1; V: TRBV7-2; CDR3: CASSRDSYNEQFF
D: .; V: TRBV19; CDR3: CASSTTGYTGELFF